This record looks at one TCR beta chain sequence and its context. No antigen is known for it. The CDR3 totals 16 residues. Per the germline V gene, CDR1 is SGDLS and CDR2 is YYNGEE. Trimming took 3 bases from V and 2 from J; bases not matched to a gene: 10. Primers included in the PCR were 60 Vbeta and 13 Jbeta primers. Profiling relied on immunoSEQ multiplex PCR, and the TCRdb table lists in-frame clones only, not all of them. Among some 100,000 clones listed, around three quarters were seen once. This sample is part of a study of cytomegalovirus exposure and HLA in healthy donors. Study-level points and caveats: A list of approximately 160 TCR beta chains associated with cytomegalovirus was given.

The sequence was obtained from a female donor in good health and CMV-seropositive. Sequenced: PBMCs. This chain links TRBV9 with TRBJ2-5; 7 positions agree with TRBD1. The CDR3 loop is CASSAATQGRQETQYF. CDR3 DNA: TGTGCCAGCAGCGCGGCGACACAGGGGCGGCAAGAGACCCAGTACTTC.